This record looks at one T cell receptor (beta chain) sequence and its context. The antigen remains unidentified. Here immunoSEQ multiplex PCR was the method, and the copy in TCRdb shows in-frame clones only, minus some. The table shows around 100,000 clones, with approximately 88% occurring only once. The data were obtained in a study of T cell responses to AZD1222 COVID-19 vaccine. About the research overall: Investigators merged groups given second doses at roughly 4 or roughly 12 weeks. Whole-study results and caveats: Donors, mostly white British, included more females; clonal diversity was possibly underestimated. Seropositivity was recorded at baseline in only a handful of AZD1222 recipients.

The CDR3 totals 15 residues. The germline V gene encodes CDR1 SGHRS and CDR2 YFSETQ. V was pared by 4 bases and J by 4 bases, with 5 bases of the junction left unmatched. The rearrangement joins TRBV5-1 to TRBJ2-1, with 10 bases identical to TRBD1. The specimen comprised peripheral blood, sampled on day 0 of AZD1222 vaccination. This receptor was obtained from an adult in good health. CDR3 bases: TGCGCCAGCAGCCGGGGACAGGGGACTTACAATGAGCAGTTCTTC. Its translation is CASSRGQGTYNEQFF.